The sequence of this TCR beta chain was determined in a study of PD-1 blockade in classical Hodgkin lymphoma. Each patient relapsed following autologous stem cell transplantation, and prior brentuximab vedotin exposure differed. Complete response, partial response or progressive disease constituted the best responses recorded. Data came from immunoSEQ multiplex PCR; TCRdb stores just in-frame clones and leaves some out. The table shows tens of thousands of clones, with around 85% occurring only once. The table lists this clone with a few counts. CDR1 is MNHEY and CDR2 is SMNVEV in the germline V gene (reference sequence). CDR3 length equals 14 residues. J lost 6 bases, V lost 7 bases, and 9 bases had no gene match.

The chain couples TRBV27 to TRBJ2-7, with 10 bases identical to TRBD1. Material: peripheral blood mononuclear cells (PBMCs), obtained at baseline. The origin of this receptor is a human donor with classical Hodgkin lymphoma. The CDR3 loop is CASKLGTGAGEQYV. DNA of the CDR3: TGTGCCAGCAAATTAGGGACAGGGGCGGGCGAGCAGTACGTC.